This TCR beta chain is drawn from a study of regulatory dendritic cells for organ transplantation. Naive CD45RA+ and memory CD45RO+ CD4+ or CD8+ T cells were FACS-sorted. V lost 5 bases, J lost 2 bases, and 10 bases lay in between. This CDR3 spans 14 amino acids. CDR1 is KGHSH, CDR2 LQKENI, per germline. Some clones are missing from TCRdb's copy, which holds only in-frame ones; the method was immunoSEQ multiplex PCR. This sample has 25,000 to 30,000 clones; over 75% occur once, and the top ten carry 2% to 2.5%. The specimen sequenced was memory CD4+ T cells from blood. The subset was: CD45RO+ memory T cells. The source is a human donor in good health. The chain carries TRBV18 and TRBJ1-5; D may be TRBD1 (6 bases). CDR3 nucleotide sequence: TGTGCCAGCTCAGAACAGGGTGGCAATCAGCCCCAGCATTTT. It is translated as CASSEQGGNQPQHF.